The clone carrying this T cell receptor beta chain was counted a single time. The antigen is unknown. This record comes from a study of cytomegalovirus exposure and HLA in healthy donors. Points from the study as a whole: An Asian-associated ancestry cluster reportedly showed fewer N-insertions than the roughly 670-donor mean in a later analysis. Most CMV-associated TCR beta chains were later found to appear HLA-restricted. What a later analysis showed was that several of the most significant clusters appeared linked to common viral pathogens.

The study ran its PCR with 60 Vbeta and 13 Jbeta primers. The table came from immunoSEQ multiplex PCR; TCRdb's copy has only in-frame clones and leaves some out. The sample lists some 150,000 clones; approximately 79% were seen once. The TCR comes from a male donor in good health and CMV-seronegative. The sequenced material came from PBMCs.

The CDR3 spells CASSSGLAAYNEQFF. CDR3 in DNA: TGTGCCAGCAGTTCCGGACTAGCGGCTTACAATGAGCAGTTCTTC. The rearrangement uses TRBV7-6 and TRBJ2-1; TRBD2 aligns across 10 bases. The length of the CDR3 is 15 residues. Trimming removed 6 bases from V and 4 bases from J; junction bases left unmatched: 6. Germline V lookup: CDR1 SGHVS, CDR2 FNYEAQ.